This TCR beta chain was sequenced for a study of metastatic and nonmetastatic thyroid tumors. Study overall: Repertoire comparisons spanned blood and tumor or nodule tissue from malignant and benign thyroid patients.

Thyroid surgery was performed in patients who had received no treatment beforehand. TCRdb re-clonotyped the PCR reads via MiXCR. The sample shows roughly 50,000 clones, less than 25% of them seen only once. Study-wide results and caveats: In blood and tumor, TCR beta diversity was reportedly significantly higher in malignant thyroid tumors than in benign nodules.

This clone appeared once. What it binds is not known. Germline V gives CDR1 DFQATT, CDR2 SNEGSKA (reference sequence). Trimming removed 3 bases from V and 7 bases from J; junction bases left unmatched: 4. There are 13 residues in the CDR3. The clonotype was recovered from a male donor with papillary thyroid cancer or a benign thyroid nodule (not recorded which). Some clones in this sample may be carry-over from other donors' samples. Sequencing input: blood. The chain is built from TRBV20-1 and TRBJ2-1; 9 nucleotides align to TRBD2. CDR3 loop: CSARVAGENEQFF. In DNA form, the CDR3 reads TGCAGTGCTAGGGTAGCGGGAGAAAATGAGCAGTTCTTC.